This TCR beta chain originates from a study of blood T cell repertoires in COVID-19. The assay was immunoSEQ multiplex PCR, and TCRdb's table has in-frame clones only and misses some. The repertoire includes around 290,000 clones, approximately 90% of them detected once, and 2% to 2.5% sits in the top ten. The ends lost 4 bases at V and 3 bases at J; junction bases unmatched: 9. Germline lookup yields CDR1 SGHRS and CDR2 YFSETQ. This CDR3 spans 16 amino acids. The sequence derives from a woman aged 25 to 39 with COVID-19, enrolled during active disease. The sequenced sample was peripheral blood. V and J are TRBV5-1 and TRBJ2-2, with 7 positions matching TRBD2. Written as DNA, the CDR3 is TGCGCCAGCAGCCCCTGGGGGGGAGGTGACACCGGGGAGCTGTTTTTT. It translates to CASSPWGGGDTGELFF.